This section outlines one T cell receptor (beta chain) sequence together with its context. The CDR3 is 15 amino acids. Looked up from germline, CDR1 is LGHDT and CDR2 is YNNKEL (reference sequence). Losses at the gene ends were 4 bases for V and 7 bases for J; bases not matched to a gene: 3. This entry comes from a study of blood T cell repertoires in COVID-19. Looking at the study overall: The analysed material was cDNA or gDNA that came from T cells, B-cell-depleted T cells, or PBMCs.

Authors' methods: Amplification of reference gene primers was used by the study to estimate nucleated cell counts. TCRdb's copy holds only in-frame clones and misses some; the assay was immunoSEQ multiplex PCR. Clonal size and the V and J genes are those of that table, whereas D and trimming came from the DNA. Of 160,000 or so clones in the sample, roughly 80% were seen once. The sample consisted of peripheral blood. The rearrangement uses TRBV3-1 (or the pseudogene TRBV3-2) and TRBJ2-1; 14 nucleotides align to TRBD2. The receptor comes from an elderly woman with acute or convalescent COVID-19. CDR3: CASSPGTSGSNEQFF. In DNA, the CDR3 is TGTGCCAGCAGCCCCGGGACTAGCGGGAGTAATGAGCAGTTCTTC.